Listed below are T cell receptor beta chains from one sample, sequenced in a study of shared clonotypes between healthy human individuals. Libraries were prepared by immunoSEQ multiplex PCR; TCRdb keeps only in-frame clonotypes and omits some of them. This sample has about 2.4 million clones, with 93% found just once. The sequencing sample was made of naive CD4+ T cells from PBMCs. Receptors originate from a man aged 18 to 35 in good health. Some clones in this sample may be carry-over from other donors' samples. Each CDR3 is given with its conserved first and last residue. A D gene is named only where the DNA matches it firmly. The listing skips clone size in some rows; elsewhere it reads once, few, many or a size class.

clone_size,v_call,d_call,j_call,cdr3_aa,cdr3_nt
-,TRBV19,-,TRBJ2-7,CASSIQDEQYF,TGTGCCAGTAGTATACAGGACGAGCAGTACTTC
-,TRBV11-3,TRBD2,TRBJ2-3,CASSLGVAGDGSTDTQYF,TGTGCCAGCAGCTTAGGGGTAGCGGGAGACGGAAGCACAGATACGCAGTATTTT
-,TRBV19,TRBD2,TRBJ2-5,CASSRGTKETQYF,TGTGCCAGTAGCCGAGGGACTAAAGAGACCCAGTACTTC
-,TRBV27,-,TRBJ1-1,CASSLEPQGTEAFF,TGTGCCAGCAGTTTAGAGCCTCAAGGCACTGAAGCTTTCTTT
-,TRBV19,-,TRBJ1-4,CASSIDLLGEKLFF,TGTGCCAGTAGTATAGATCTCCTTGGGGAAAAACTGTTTTTT
-,TRBV5-1,-,TRBJ2-7,CASSWNSYEQYF,TGCGCCAGCAGCTGGAATTCCTACGAGCAGTACTTC
-,TRBV7-7,-,TRBJ2-7,CASSSTRQGAHEQYF,TGTGCCAGCAGCTCCACCCGCCAAGGGGCCCACGAGCAGTACTTC
-,TRBV28,-,TRBJ1-4,CASSSNEKLFF,TGTGCCAGCAGTTCGAATGAAAAACTGTTTTTT
-,TRBV2,-,TRBJ2-5,CASRRDEETQYF,TGTGCCAGCAGACGGGACGAAGAGACCCAGTACTTC
-,TRBV5-1,TRBD1,TRBJ2-5,CASSSGQGAETQYF,TGCGCCAGCAGCTCCGGACAGGGGGCAGAGACCCAGTACTTC
once,TRBV5-4,TRBD1,TRBJ1-4,CASGQGAGEKLFF,TGTGCCAGCGGACAGGGGGCTGGCGAAAAACTGTTTTTT
-,TRBV14,-,TRBJ2-3,CASSQDLGAGETQYF,TGTGCCAGCAGCCAAGACCTAGGGGCAGGGGAAACGCAGTATTTT
-,TRBV20-1,-,TRBJ1-2,CSANRAYGYTF,TGCAGTGCTAATCGGGCCTATGGCTACACCTTC
few,TRBV6-6,-,TRBJ1-1,CASSAGTPEAFF,TGTGCCAGCAGCGCAGGGACCCCTGAAGCTTTCTTT
-,TRBV9,TRBD2,TRBJ2-2,CASSETSGRAVTGELFF,TGTGCCAGCAGCGAAACTAGCGGGAGGGCCGTAACCGGGGAGCTGTTTTTT
-,TRBV5-6,-,TRBJ2-1,CASSLTGAVSSYNEQFF,TGTGCCAGCAGCTTGACCGGGGCTGTGAGCTCCTACAATGAGCAGTTCTTC